This record concerns one T cell receptor (beta chain) sequence. This sample was included in a study of OX40 agonist ivuxolimab in advanced cancers. In the study overall: Three partial responders included one hepatocellular carcinoma patient and two cutaneous melanoma patients.

Here immunoSEQ multiplex PCR was the method, and the copy in TCRdb shows in-frame clones only, minus some. The data hold 55,000 to 90,000 clones, with approximately 81% observed a single time. The germline V gene has CDR1 SEHNR and CDR2 FQNEAQ (reference sequence). This CDR3 is built from 13 residues. Deletions cut 4 bases from V and 7 bases from J, with 10 bases between. V usage is TRBV7-9 and J usage is TRBJ2-2; D remains ambiguous. This receptor was taken from an adult with an advanced solid tumor such as melanoma, head and neck, liver or kidney cancer. The specimen was CD4+ or CD8+ T cells sorted from blood, collected in a trial of the OX40 agonist ivuxolimab. Written as DNA, the CDR3 is TGTGCCAGCAGCTCAGACTTAGGCGGGGAGCTGTTTTTT. It is translated as CASSSDLGGELFF. Filled out from reference TRBV7-9 and TRBJ2-2, the complete variable domain reads DTGVSQNPRHKITKRGQNVTFRCDPISEHNRLYWYRQTLGQGPEFLTYFQNEAQLEKSRLLSDRFSAERPKGSFSTLEIQRTEQGDSAMYLCASSSDLGGELFFGEGSRLTVL.